One and the same sample provided the 8 T cell receptor beta chains below, sequenced in a study of siplizumab effects on memory and regulatory T cells. The assay was immunoSEQ multiplex PCR, and TCRdb's table has in-frame clones only and misses some. The sample has over 65,000 clones, just under 95% seen once; the top ten hold approximately 17%. The specimen was CD8+ T cells sorted from blood. The receptor set was obtained from a human donor in good health.

This clone occurred once. The gene calls are TRBV4-2 and TRBJ2-2; D gene uncertain. This CDR3 spans 16 amino acids. Germline V lookup: CDR1 LGHNA, CDR2 YNFKEQ. Trimming removed 1 base at V and 3 bases at J, with 12 bases between. The CDR3 sequence: CASSQASPVHTGELFF. The CDR3 nucleotides read TGTGCCAGCAGCCAAGCTTCCCCAGTACACACCGGGGAGCTGTTTTTT.

Concerning this clone: One end of the junction fails to match germline, which may point to a read error. CDR3 in amino acids: CASTLGDRYTEAFF. The CDR3 DNA sequence: TGTGCCAGCACCTTAGGGGACCGATACACTGAAGCTTTCTTT. The chain joins TRBV7-2 to TRBJ1-1; the D gene is possibly TRBD1 (5 bases). Germline V CDR1 and CDR2: SGHTA, FQGNSA. This CDR3 contains 14 residues.

This clone was observed a few times. V and J are TRBV28 and TRBJ1-4; D remains unclear. The CDR3 sequence is 16 residues long. V lost 1 base and J 3 bases, leaving 12 bases between the germline ends. The germline CDR1 and CDR2 sequences are MDHEN and SYDVKM. CDR3 sequence reads: CASSLSRVRANEKLFF. CDR3 coding DNA: TGTGCCAGCAGTTTATCCCGAGTAAGGGCTAATGAAAAACTGTTTTTT.

This clone was detected only once. The gene calls are TRBV4-2 and TRBJ2-7, with 10 bases fitting TRBD2. Germline CDR1 LGHNA, CDR2 YNFKEQ. This CDR3 region has 16 residues. Trimming removed 4 bases from V and 7 bases from J; junction bases left unmatched: 13. For the CDR3, the DNA is TGTGCCAGCAGCCTCCGACTAGCGGGTGGTCGGGTTGAGCAGTACTTC. Protein: CASSLRLAGGRVEQYF.

The chain has TRBV30 and TRBJ2-7; 8 bases line up with TRBD2. This CDR3 has 13 amino acids. Germline V CDR1 and CDR2: GTSNPN, SVGIG (reference sequence). J was trimmed by 3 bases and V by 5 bases; bases with no gene match: 6. The CDR3 sequence: CAWHGRGIYEQYF. CDR3 nucleotide sequence: TGTGCCTGGCACGGGAGGGGGATCTACGAGCAGTACTTC.

This sequence joins TRBV29-1 and TRBJ2-7; D remains ambiguous. Germline V CDR1 and CDR2: SQVTM, ANQGSEA. Trimming took off 0 bases at V and 0 bases at J, with 9 bases between the two ends. This CDR3 is built from 14 residues. CDR3: CSVEDQASSYEQYF. CDR3 nucleotide sequence: TGCAGCGTTGAAGATCAGGCAAGCTCCTACGAGCAGTACTTC.

The V and J genes are TRBV27 and TRBJ1-5; no clear D. CDR3 length: 14 amino acids. The V and J ends lost 4 bases and 0 bases respectively, with 7 bases between them. Germline CDR1 MNHEY, CDR2 SMNVEV (reference sequence). The CDR3 sequence: CASSSAYSNQPQHF. The CDR3 DNA reads TGTGCCAGCAGTTCAGCTTATAGCAATCAGCCCCAGCATTTT.

CDR3: CASRRLAGNYEQFF. CDR3 sequence (DNA): TGTGCCAGCAGGAGACTAGCGGGAAACTATGAGCAGTTCTTC. The chain has TRBV27 and TRBJ2-1, with 11 bases that match TRBD2. CDR1 and CDR2 (germline): MNHEY, SMNVEV (reference sequence). The CDR3 runs to 14 residues. Trimming at V came to 6 bases and at J to 8 bases, leaving 6 bases not matched to a gene.